Each of the 4 T cell receptor beta chains below was sequenced from the same sample in a study of cytomegalovirus exposure and HLA in healthy donors. Both 60 Vbeta primers and 13 Jbeta primers went into the PCR. Sequenced by immunoSEQ multiplex PCR; TCRdb stores in-frame clones only, minus some. The sample table includes approximately 40,000 clones. The sequencing input was PBMCs. The receptor source for this set is a woman between 25 and 40 years old in good health and CMV-seronegative.

The genes are TRBV7-9 and TRBJ2-5, with D hard to call. This CDR3 region has 13 residues. V lost 4 bases and J lost 5, with 11 bases in between. From germline, CDR1 is SEHNR and CDR2 FQNEAQ (reference sequence). DNA for the CDR3: TGTGCCAGCAGCTCACGAGTGCGGGAGACCCAGTACTTC. Protein sequence: CASSSRVRETQYF.

J is TRBJ2-7 and V is TRBV5-1, with a tentative D call TRBD1 (6 bases). This CDR3 has 16 residues. V dropped 4 bases and J dropped 2 bases, with 19 bases sitting between them. Germline CDR1 is SGHRS and CDR2 is YFSETQ. The CDR3 loop reads CASSIDRHIGTYEQYF. As DNA, the CDR3 is TGCGCCAGCAGCATCGACAGGCATATAGGGACCTACGAGCAGTACTTC.

The CDR3 protein is CASNPSSSRGGSEQYF. CDR3 sequence (DNA): TGCGCCAGCAACCCTTCGTCTAGCCGAGGAGGCAGCGAGCAGTACTTC. The V gene is TRBV5-1, the J gene TRBJ2-7, with D maybe TRBD2 (5 bases). Trimming shortened V by 6 bases and J by 6 bases, and 25 bases separated the two germline ends. Germline loops: CDR1 SGHRS, CDR2 YFSETQ. The CDR3 runs to 16 residues.

The J gene is TRBJ2-1, the V gene TRBV30, with a possible D match to TRBD1 (6 bases). V was shortened by 2 bases and J by 8 bases, with 10 bases between the two germline ends. The CDR3 covers 12 residues. The germline gives CDR1 GTSNPN, CDR2 SVGIG (reference sequence). The CDR3 loop is CAWSPTGHEQFF. The DNA of the CDR3 is TGTGCCTGGAGTCCTACAGGGCATGAGCAGTTCTTC.